These 6 T cell receptor beta chains were all obtained from the same sample, sequenced in a study of cytomegalovirus exposure and HLA in healthy donors. The PCR was carried out with 60 Vbeta primers and 13 Jbeta primers. Measured with immunoSEQ multiplex PCR; TCRdb has only the in-frame clones, and not every one. The sample yields 150,000 to 200,000 clones, around 79% seen once. The specimen sequenced was PBMCs. The receptors were gathered from a woman aged 35 to 49 in good health and CMV-seronegative.

On this clone: The sample holds other DNA sequences that translate to the same CDR3. The chain combines TRBV29-1 with TRBJ1-3, with 10 bases identical to TRBD1. V lost 6 bases to trimming and J lost 1 base; unmatched junction nucleotides: 3. The length of the CDR3 is 14 residues. The germline V gene has CDR1 SQVTM and CDR2 ANQGSEA. Written as DNA, the CDR3 is TGCAGCGTGGGGGACAGGGGTTCTGGAAACACCATATATTTT. It is translated as CSVGDRGSGNTIYF.

The chain links TRBV5-6 to TRBJ2-7, with D maybe TRBD1 (6 bases). Trimming cost V 4 bases and J 0 bases, with 17 bases left between them. This CDR3 is built from 16 residues. In germline, CDR1 is SGHDT, CDR2 YYEEEE. The CDR3 loop reads CASSINFADSSYEQYF. CDR3 nucleotide sequence: TGTGCCAGCAGCATTAACTTCGCGGACAGCTCCTACGAGCAGTACTTC. The whole variable domain, filled in from reference TRBV5-6 and TRBJ2-7, reads DAGVTQSPTHLIKTRGQQVTLRCSPKSGHDTVSWYQQALGQGPQFIFQYYEEEERQRGNFPDRFSGHQFPNYSSELNVNALLLGDSALYLCASSINFADSSYEQYFGPGTRLTVT.

This clone was counted once. This CDR3 is CASSGTRFAPEQFF. The CDR3, as DNA: TGTGCCAGCAGCGGGACTAGATTCGCCCCTGAGCAGTTCTTC. The rearrangement uses TRBV6-5 and TRBJ2-1; 8 bases match TRBD2. The J segment lost 9 bases and the V segment lost 6 bases, leaving 10 bases of the junction unmatched. CDR1 is MNHEY, CDR2 SVGAGI, per germline. There are 14 residues in the CDR3.

The chain combines TRBV30 with TRBJ1-2; D uncertain. The CDR3 sequence is 12 residues long. Between the trimmed V and J ends, which lost 5 bases and 8 bases, there was a span of 15 bases. Germline V gene data show CDR1 as GTSNPN and CDR2 as SVGIG (reference sequence). In DNA form, the CDR3 reads TGTGCCTGGGTTGTAGAGGCCGACGGCTACACCTTC. Its protein is CAWVVEADGYTF.

This clone was seen a single time. This sequence joins TRBV10-3 and TRBJ1-1; D is possibly TRBD1 (5 bases). Trimming took 0 bases from V and 4 from J, leaving 9 bases between them. Germline-derived CDR1 and CDR2 are ENHRY and SYGVKD. This CDR3 has 14 residues. Here the CDR3 DNA reads TGTGCCATCAGTGAGTCTGGGGGGGGCACTGAAGCTTTCTTT. Amino acids: CAISESGGGTEAFF.

V is TRBV28 and J is TRBJ2-1; TRBD2 matches 11 bases. J lost 7 bases, V lost 6 bases, and 8 bases had no gene match. Germline V CDR1 and CDR2: MDHEN, SYDVKM. This CDR3 has 15 amino acids. The CDR3 region is CASRVSGRAWNEQFF. In DNA form, the CDR3 reads TGTGCCAGCAGAGTTAGCGGGAGGGCTTGGAATGAGCAGTTCTTC. The variable domain in full, completed from reference TRBV28 and TRBJ2-1, reads DVKVTQSSRYLVKRTGEKVFLECVQDMDHENMFWYRQDPGLGLRLIYFSYDVKMKEKGDIPEGYSVSREKKERFSLILESASTNQTSMYLCASRVSGRAWNEQFFGPGTRLTVL.